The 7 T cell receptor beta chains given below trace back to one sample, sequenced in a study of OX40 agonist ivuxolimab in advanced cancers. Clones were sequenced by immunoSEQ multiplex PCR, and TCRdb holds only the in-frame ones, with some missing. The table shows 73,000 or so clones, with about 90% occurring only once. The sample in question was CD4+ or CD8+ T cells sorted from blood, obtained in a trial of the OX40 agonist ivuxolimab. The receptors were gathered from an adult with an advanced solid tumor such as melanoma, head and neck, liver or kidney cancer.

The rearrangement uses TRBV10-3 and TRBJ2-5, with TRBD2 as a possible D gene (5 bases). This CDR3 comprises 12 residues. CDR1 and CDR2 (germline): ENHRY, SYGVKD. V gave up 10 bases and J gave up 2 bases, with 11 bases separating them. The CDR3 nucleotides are TGTGCCACGAGCGGCACACAAGAGACCCAGTACTTC. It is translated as CATSGTQETQYF.

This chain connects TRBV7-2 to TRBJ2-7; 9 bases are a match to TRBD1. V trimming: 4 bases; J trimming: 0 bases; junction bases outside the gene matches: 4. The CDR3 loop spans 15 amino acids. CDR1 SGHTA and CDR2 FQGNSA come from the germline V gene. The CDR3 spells CASSSGQGTSYEQYF. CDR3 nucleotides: TGTGCCAGCAGCTCCGGACAGGGGACCTCCTACGAGCAGTACTTC.

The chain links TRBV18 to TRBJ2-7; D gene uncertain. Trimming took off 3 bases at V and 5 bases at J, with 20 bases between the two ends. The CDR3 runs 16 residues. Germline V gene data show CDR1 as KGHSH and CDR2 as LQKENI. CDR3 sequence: CASSPNHGSKDHEQYF. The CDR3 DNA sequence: TGTGCCAGCTCACCGAATCATGGATCAAAAGACCACGAGCAGTACTTC.

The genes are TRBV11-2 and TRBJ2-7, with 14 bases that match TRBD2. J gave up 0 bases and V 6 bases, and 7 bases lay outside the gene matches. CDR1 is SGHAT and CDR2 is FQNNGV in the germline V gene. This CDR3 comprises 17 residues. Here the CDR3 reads CASSRLGTSGSSYEQYF. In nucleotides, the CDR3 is TGTGCCAGCAGTCGCCTCGGGACTAGCGGGAGCTCCTACGAGCAGTACTTC.

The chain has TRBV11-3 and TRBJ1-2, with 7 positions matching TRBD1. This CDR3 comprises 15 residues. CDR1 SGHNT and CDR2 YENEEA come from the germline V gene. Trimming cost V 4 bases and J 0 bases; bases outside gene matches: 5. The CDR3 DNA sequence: TGTGCCAGCAGCTACCGGACAGGTTCTAACTATGGCTACACCTTC. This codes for CASSYRTGSNYGYTF.

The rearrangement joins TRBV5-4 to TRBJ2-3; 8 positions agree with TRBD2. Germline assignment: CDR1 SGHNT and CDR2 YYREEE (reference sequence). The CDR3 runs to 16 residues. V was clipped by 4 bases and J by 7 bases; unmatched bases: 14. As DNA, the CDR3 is TGTGCCAGCAGCCCGGAGGGTAGCGGGAACTCCCATACGCAGTATTTT. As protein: CASSPEGSGNSHTQYF.

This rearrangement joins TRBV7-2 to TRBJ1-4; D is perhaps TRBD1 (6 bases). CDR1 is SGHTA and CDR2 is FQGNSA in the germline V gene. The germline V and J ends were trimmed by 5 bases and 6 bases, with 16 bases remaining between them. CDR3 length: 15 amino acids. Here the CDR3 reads CASSRSRGADEKLFF. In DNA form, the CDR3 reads TGTGCCAGCAGCAGATCACGGGGGGCGGATGAAAAACTGTTTTTT.